Listed below are T cell receptor beta chains from one sample, sequenced in a study of shared clonotypes between healthy human individuals. Sequencing was performed with immunoSEQ multiplex PCR; in TCRdb, only in-frame clones are kept and a portion is missing. The top ten hold over 0.12% of the sample, which has a few million clones, approximately 90% seen once. Sequencing input: naive CD4+ T cells sorted from blood. The receptors derive from a man between 18 and 35 years old in good health. Both conserved end residues are part of each CDR3. D genes are given only for firm matches. The size entry is marked missing in some rows and otherwise reads once, few, many or a size class.

V gene	D gene	clone size	J gene	CDR3 DNA	CDR3 protein
TRBV2	.	.	TRBJ2-7	TGTGCCAGCAGTGAAGCCGGGACATTGTACGAGCAGTACTTC	CASSEAGTLYEQYF
TRBV9	.	.	TRBJ2-1	TGTGCCAGCAGCGTAGAAGGCCAGTACGGTGATGAGCAGTTCTTC	CASSVEGQYGDEQFF
TRBV7-6	.	.	TRBJ2-2	TGTGCCAGCAGCCCCCTCGGGGTAGCGAGGCGGACCGGGGAGCTGTTTTTT	CASSPLGVARRTGELFF
TRBV11-3	.	.	TRBJ1-4	TGTGCCAGCAGCCCCCGGGCGGGGGCTGGTGAAAAACTGTTTTTT	CASSPRAGAGEKLFF
TRBV5-1	TRBD1	.	TRBJ2-7	TGCGCCAGCAGCACTACAGGGGGCCGTTCCTACGAGCAGTACTTC	CASSTTGGRSYEQYF
TRBV20-1	.	.	TRBJ1-1	TGCAGTGCTAGAGCGGGGCTAGAAGCTTTCTTT	CSARAGLEAFF
TRBV2	.	.	TRBJ1-5	TGTGCCAGCAGTACAGGGAGAGGTCAGCCCCAGCATTTT	CASSTGRGQPQHF
TRBV5-1	TRBD1	.	TRBJ1-1	TGCGCCAGCAGCAACGGACAGGGATTGAACACTGAAGCTTTCTTT	CASSNGQGLNTEAFF
TRBV5-1	.	few	TRBJ1-6	TGCGCCAGCAGCTTGGGACAGGAGAATTCACCCCTCCACTTT	CASSLGQENSPLHF
TRBV4-3	TRBD2	.	TRBJ2-7	TGCGCCAGCAGCCAATGGACTAGCGGGAGCTACGAGCAGTACTTC	CASSQWTSGSYEQYF
TRBV6-5	.	.	TRBJ2-3	TGTGCCAGCAGTTACCGGACTAAAACAGATACGCAGTATTTT	CASSYRTKTDTQYF
TRBV7-6	.	.	TRBJ1-5	TGTGCCAGCAGCTTAACAGGGAGAGGGAGCAATCAGCCCCAGCATTTT	CASSLTGRGSNQPQHF
TRBV27	TRBD1	.	TRBJ1-5	TGTGCCAGCAGTCCCCAGGGGAGACAGGGGAGGAGGCCCCAGCATTTT	CASSPQGRQGRRPQHF
TRBV7-9	TRBD1	.	TRBJ1-1	TGTGCCAGCAGCTCCAGCGGGCAGGGGGGGAAGAAAGCTTTCTTT	CASSSSGQGGKKAFF
TRBV5-4	.	.	TRBJ1-2	TGTGCCAGCAGCTTAAAGGACAGAAATTCGGGCTACACCTTC	CASSLKDRNSGYTF
TRBV5-3	.	.	TRBJ2-2	TGTGCCAGAAGCTCTAAGGGGGTCACCGGGGAGCTGTTTTTT	CARSSKGVTGELFF
TRBV7-9	.	.	TRBJ1-1	TGTGCCAGCAGCGCATTGGGATCGAACACTGAAGCTTTCTTT	CASSALGSNTEAFF
TRBV5-4	TRBD1	.	TRBJ1-1	TGTGCCAGCAGCTTGGGACAGGGCGGAAACACTGAAGCTTTCTTT	CASSLGQGGNTEAFF